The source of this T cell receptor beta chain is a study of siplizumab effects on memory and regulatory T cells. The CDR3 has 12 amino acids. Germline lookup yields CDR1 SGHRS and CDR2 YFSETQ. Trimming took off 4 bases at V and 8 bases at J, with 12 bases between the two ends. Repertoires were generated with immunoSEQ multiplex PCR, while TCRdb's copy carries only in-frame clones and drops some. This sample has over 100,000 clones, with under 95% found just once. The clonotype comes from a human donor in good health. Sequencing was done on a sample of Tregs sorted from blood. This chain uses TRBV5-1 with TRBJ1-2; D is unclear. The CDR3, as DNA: TGCGCCAGCAGCAGTCTGGGAGGGGGCTACACCTTC. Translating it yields CASSSLGGGYTF.